This TCR beta chain was identified in a study of beta chain features in type 1 diabetes. Across the study: What patients shared with healthy donors was a similar profile of age, gender and cell yields. General observations from the study: PCR, the amplification step, might favor shorter templates, equally in patients and controls. Type 1 diabetes patients had TCRB CDR3s that were shorter (moderately but significantly so) in all four CD4+ subsets.

Sequenced material consisted of expressed TCRB transcripts (all of the isolated RNA was reverse transcribed). The method was immunoSEQ multiplex PCR; TCRdb's version includes in-frame clones alone and lacks a portion of them. In the table there are 200,000 to 250,000 clones, around 13% of which are singletons. V shed 5 bases, J shed 0 bases, and the junction held 9 bases outside the gene matches. The length of the CDR3 is 16 residues. Germline lookup yields CDR1 MNHNY and CDR2 SVGAGI (reference sequence). There are a few counts of this clone. The antigen is undetermined. Sequenced input: naive CD4+ T cells from blood. This chain uses TRBV6-6 with TRBJ1-1; 7 bases align to TRBD1. This clonotype was sampled from a man aged 30 to 39 with type 1 diabetes. In DNA form, the CDR3 reads TGTGCCAGCAGTACAGCCGGGACAGAGGTGAACACTGAAGCTTTCTTT. Residues: CASSTAGTEVNTEAFF.